This entry lists 14 T cell receptor beta chains sequenced from one sample in a study of cytomegalovirus exposure and HLA in healthy donors. PCR involved 60 Vbeta and 13 Jbeta primers. Sequencing was performed with immunoSEQ multiplex PCR; in TCRdb, only in-frame clones are kept and a portion is missing. The sample holds 80,000 to 100,000 clones; around 80% are singletons and the top ten take around 3.5%. Sequencing was carried out using PBMCs. These receptors came from a male donor in good health and CMV-seropositive.

This clone was observed a few times. The chain couples TRBV6-1 to TRBJ2-4; weak D call: TRBD2 (6 bases). This CDR3 is 12 amino acids long. CDR1 is MNHNS, CDR2 SASEGT, per germline. V shed 9 bases and J shed 3 bases, with 9 bases lying between them. As DNA, the CDR3 is TGTGCCAGATGGGGGGACAAAAACATTCAGTACTTC. It is translated as CARWGDKNIQYF.

The J gene is TRBJ2-1, the V gene TRBV18, with D possibly matching TRBD1 (5 bases). The CDR3 totals 14 residues. Deletions cut 2 bases from V and 9 bases from J, with 14 bases between. Germline CDR1 KGHSH, CDR2 LQKENI. The CDR3 reads CASSPKDTVLEQFF. CDR3 sequence (DNA): TGTGCCAGCTCACCAAAGGACACCGTCCTTGAGCAGTTCTTC.

This rearrangement joins TRBV7-9 to TRBJ1-4, with 7 bases matching TRBD1. Germline V gene lookup returns CDR1 SEHNR and CDR2 FQNEAQ (reference sequence). The CDR3 has 14 amino acids. After removal of 5 bases from V and 7 bases from J, the junction contained 7 bases not matched to a gene. CDR3 sequence: CASSLDRAGEKLFF. CDR3 in DNA: TGTGCCAGCAGCCTCGACAGGGCGGGTGAAAAACTGTTTTTT.

The rearrangement links TRBV2 to TRBJ2-5, with D maybe TRBD2 (6 bases). The better agreement between TRBJ2-7 and the DNA end casts doubt on the J call. CDR3 length: 14 residues. The germline V gene encodes CDR1 SNHLY and CDR2 FYNNEI. The CDR3 bases are TGTGCCAGCAGTGAACGGGACTCGTGGGGCGAGCAGTACTTC. Amino acid sequence: CASSERDSWGEQYF.

The V gene is TRBV7-9, the J gene TRBJ1-3, with D maybe TRBD1 (6 bases). This CDR3 has 16 amino acids. Between the trimmed V and J ends, which lost 3 bases and 0 bases, there was a span of 12 bases. The germline gives CDR1 SEHNR, CDR2 FQNEAQ (reference sequence). The chain's CDR3 is CASSLGHRASGNTIYF. As DNA, the CDR3 is TGTGCCAGCAGCTTGGGACATAGAGCCTCTGGAAACACCATATATTTT.

The V and J genes are TRBV6-1 and TRBJ1-1; TRBD1 is a possible D gene (5 bases). The V and J ends lost 0 bases and 1 base respectively, with 6 bases between them. The CDR3 covers 14 residues. Germline V CDR1 and CDR2: MNHNS, SASEGT. Here the CDR3 reads CASSEAGGNTEAFF. CDR3 in DNA: TGTGCCAGCAGTGAAGCGGGGGGGAACACTGAAGCTTTCTTT.

This clone was recorded once. V is TRBV9 and J is TRBJ2-1; D is uncertain. The CDR3 covers 15 residues. Trimming removed 0 bases from V and 0 bases from J, with 7 bases in between. CDR1 and CDR2 (germline): SGDLS, YYNGEE. The CDR3 here is CASSVARLSYNEQFF. CDR3 sequence (DNA): TGTGCCAGCAGCGTAGCAAGACTCTCCTACAATGAGCAGTTCTTC.

The V and J genes are TRBV10-2 and TRBJ2-5; no reliable D call. The CDR3 covers 11 residues. Germline assignment: CDR1 WSHSY and CDR2 SAAADI. V lost 7 bases and J 1 base, leaving 4 bases between the germline ends. CDR3 bases: TGCGCCAGCACTAGCCAAGAGACCCAGTACTTC. This codes for CASTSQETQYF.

The rearrangement uses TRBV30 and TRBJ2-5; D is uncertain. Germline V gene data show CDR1 as GTSNPN and CDR2 as SVGIG (reference sequence). This CDR3 comprises 13 residues. Trimming cost V 2 bases and J 2 bases, with 9 bases left between them. CDR3 region: CAWSRRRQETQYF. The DNA for the CDR3 is TGTGCCTGGAGTAGGAGACGTCAAGAGACCCAGTACTTC.

This chain connects TRBV5-4 to TRBJ1-1; 8 bases align to TRBD1. The CDR3 contains 15 residues. With V trimmed by 4 bases and J by 2 bases, 7 bases remained unmatched. The germline V gene has CDR1 SGHNT and CDR2 YYREEE (reference sequence). The CDR3 bases are TGTGCCAGCAGCCCGGACAGGGCTCGAAACACTGAAGCTTTCTTT. It specifies CASSPDRARNTEAFF.

This clone is a singleton in its sample. This rearrangement joins TRBV9 to TRBJ1-6, with a weak D call TRBD1 (6 bases). The ends were cut back, 3 bases at V and 7 bases at J, with 14 bases in the middle. The CDR3 is 15 amino acids. The germline V gene has CDR1 SGDLS and CDR2 YYNGEE. Here the CDR3 DNA reads TGTGCCAGCAGCGCCACGCAGGGGACAAATTCACCCCTCCACTTT. Translation gives CASSATQGTNSPLHF.

The rearrangement joins TRBV4-1 to TRBJ2-5, with D hard to call. V was shortened by 0 bases and J by 2 bases, with 7 bases between the two germline ends. Germline loops: CDR1 MGHRA, CDR2 YSYEKL. The CDR3 runs 14 residues. This CDR3 is CASSQDWLQETQYF. The CDR3 DNA reads TGCGCCAGCAGCCAAGATTGGCTGCAAGAGACCCAGTACTTC.

This sequence joins TRBV27 and TRBJ1-5, with 7 bases lining up with TRBD1. With V trimmed by 4 bases and J by 0 bases, 9 bases remained unmatched. The CDR3 extends over 17 amino acids. Per the germline V gene, CDR1 is MNHEY and CDR2 is SMNVEV (reference sequence). As DNA, the CDR3 is TGTGCCAGCAGTTCAGATTTAGGGACAGCTAGCAATCAGCCCCAGCATTTT. This sequence encodes CASSSDLGTASNQPQHF.

DNA for the CDR3: TGCGCCAGCAGCCCGGGACAGGGGATGGTCACGGTCGAAGCTTTCTTT. It translates to CASSPGQGMVTVEAFF. The genes are TRBV5-1 and TRBJ1-1; TRBD1 matches at 10 bases. This CDR3 comprises 16 residues. Trimming took 4 bases from V and 8 from J; bases not matched to a gene: 14. CDR1 and CDR2 from the germline V gene are SGHRS and YFSETQ.